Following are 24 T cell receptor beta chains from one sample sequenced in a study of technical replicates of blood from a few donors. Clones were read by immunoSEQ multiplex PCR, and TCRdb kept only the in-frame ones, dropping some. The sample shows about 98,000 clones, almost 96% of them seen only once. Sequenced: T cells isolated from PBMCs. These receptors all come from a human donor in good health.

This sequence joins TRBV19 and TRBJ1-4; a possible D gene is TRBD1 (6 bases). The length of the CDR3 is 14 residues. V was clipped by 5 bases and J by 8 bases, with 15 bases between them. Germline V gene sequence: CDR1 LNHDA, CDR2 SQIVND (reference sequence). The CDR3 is CASSSEGGWEKLFF. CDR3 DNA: TGTGCCAGTAGTTCGGAAGGGGGATGGGAAAAACTGTTTTTT.

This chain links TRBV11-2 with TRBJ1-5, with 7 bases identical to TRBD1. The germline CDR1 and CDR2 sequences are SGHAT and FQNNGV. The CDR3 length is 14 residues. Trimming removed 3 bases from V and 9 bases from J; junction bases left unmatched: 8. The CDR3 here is CASSFQGEGWPQHF. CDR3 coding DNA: TGTGCCAGCAGCTTTCAGGGGGAAGGTTGGCCCCAGCATTTT.

CDR3 in amino acids: CASSGWDRSYEQYF. CDR3 nucleotides: TGTGCCAGCAGCGGATGGGACAGATCCTACGAGCAGTACTTC. The chain is built from TRBV11-2 and TRBJ2-7, with 7 bases identical to TRBD1. J gave up 1 base and V 5 bases, and 5 bases lay outside the gene matches. This CDR3 has 14 residues. Germline lookup yields CDR1 SGHAT and CDR2 FQNNGV.

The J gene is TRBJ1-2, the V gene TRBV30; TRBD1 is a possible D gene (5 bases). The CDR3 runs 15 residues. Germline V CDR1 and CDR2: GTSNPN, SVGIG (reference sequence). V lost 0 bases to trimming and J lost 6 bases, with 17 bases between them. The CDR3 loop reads CAWSVKGAPRDGYTF. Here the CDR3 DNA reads TGTGCCTGGAGTGTAAAAGGGGCACCCCGGGATGGCTACACCTTC.

The CDR3 bases are TGTGCCAGCAGCAAAGCTTTCTGGGGGCTCGACAATCAGCCCCAGCATTTT. Encoded protein: CASSKAFWGLDNQPQHF. This chain uses TRBV21-1 with TRBJ1-5; no DNA check was done on the table's D call, TRBD1. TRBV21-1 is deemed a pseudogene. The CDR3 runs to 17 residues.

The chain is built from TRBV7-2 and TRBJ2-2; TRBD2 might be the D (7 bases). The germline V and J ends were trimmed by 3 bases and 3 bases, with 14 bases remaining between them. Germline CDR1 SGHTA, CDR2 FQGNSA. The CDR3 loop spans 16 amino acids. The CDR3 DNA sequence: TGTGCCAGCAGCTTCTACGGGGGGCAGGACACCGGGGAGCTGTTTTTT. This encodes CASSFYGGQDTGELFF.

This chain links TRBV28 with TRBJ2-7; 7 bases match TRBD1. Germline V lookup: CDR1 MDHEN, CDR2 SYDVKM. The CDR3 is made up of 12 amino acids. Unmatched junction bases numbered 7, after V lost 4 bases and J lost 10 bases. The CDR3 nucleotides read TGTGCCAGCAGTTGGACGGACAGGAAACAGTACTTC. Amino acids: CASSWTDRKQYF. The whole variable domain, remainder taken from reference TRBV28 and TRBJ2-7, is DVKVTQSSRYLVKRTGEKVFLECVQDMDHENMFWYRQDPGLGLRLIYFSYDVKMKEKGDIPEGYSVSREKKERFSLILESASTNQTSMYLCASSWTDRKQYFGPGTRLTVT.

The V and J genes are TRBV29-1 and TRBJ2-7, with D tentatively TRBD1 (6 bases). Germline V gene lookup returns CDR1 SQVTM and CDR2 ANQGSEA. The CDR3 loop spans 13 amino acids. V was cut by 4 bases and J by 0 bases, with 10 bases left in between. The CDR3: CSVVTGFSYEQYF. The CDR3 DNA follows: TGCAGCGTTGTGACAGGCTTCTCCTACGAGCAGTACTTC.

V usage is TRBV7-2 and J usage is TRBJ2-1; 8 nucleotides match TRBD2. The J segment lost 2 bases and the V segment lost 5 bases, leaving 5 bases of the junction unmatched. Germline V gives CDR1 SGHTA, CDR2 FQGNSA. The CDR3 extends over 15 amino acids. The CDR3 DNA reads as TGTGCCAGCAGCCTTACTAGCGGAGCCTACAATGAGCAGTTCTTC. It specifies CASSLTSGAYNEQFF.

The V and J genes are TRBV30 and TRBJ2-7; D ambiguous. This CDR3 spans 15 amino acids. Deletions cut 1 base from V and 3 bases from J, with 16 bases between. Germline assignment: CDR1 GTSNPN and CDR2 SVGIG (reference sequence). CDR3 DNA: TGTGCCTGGAGTGAGCTCCGATCCTCCATCTACGAGCAGTACTTC. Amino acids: CAWSELRSSIYEQYF.

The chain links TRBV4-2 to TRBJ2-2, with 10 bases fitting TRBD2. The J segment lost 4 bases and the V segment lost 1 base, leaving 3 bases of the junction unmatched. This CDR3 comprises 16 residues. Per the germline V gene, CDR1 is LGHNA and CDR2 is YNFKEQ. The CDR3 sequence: CASSQAIAGGTGELFF. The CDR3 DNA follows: TGTGCCAGCAGCCAAGCGATAGCGGGAGGCACCGGGGAGCTGTTTTTT.

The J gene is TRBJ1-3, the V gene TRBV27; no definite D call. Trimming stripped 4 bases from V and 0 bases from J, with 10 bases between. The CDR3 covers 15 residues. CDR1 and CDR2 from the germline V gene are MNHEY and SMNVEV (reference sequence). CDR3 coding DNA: TGTGCCAGCAGTTCAACCGGGTCCTCTGGAAACACCATATATTTT. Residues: CASSSTGSSGNTIYF.

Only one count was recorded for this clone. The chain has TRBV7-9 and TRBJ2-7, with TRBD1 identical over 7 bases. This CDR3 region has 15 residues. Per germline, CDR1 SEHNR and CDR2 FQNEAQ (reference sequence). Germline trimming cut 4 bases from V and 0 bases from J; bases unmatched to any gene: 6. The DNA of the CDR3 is TGTGCCAGCAGCTCTGACAGGGAAGGCTCCTACGAGCAGTACTTC. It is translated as CASSSDREGSYEQYF.

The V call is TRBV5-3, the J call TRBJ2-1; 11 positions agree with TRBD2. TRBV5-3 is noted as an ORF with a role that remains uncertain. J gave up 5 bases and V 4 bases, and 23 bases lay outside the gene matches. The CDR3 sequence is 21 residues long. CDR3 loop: CARSPVLATSGALPLDNEQFF. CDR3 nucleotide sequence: TGTGCCAGAAGCCCTGTACTCGCGACTAGCGGGGCTCTACCCTTGGACAATGAGCAGTTCTTC.

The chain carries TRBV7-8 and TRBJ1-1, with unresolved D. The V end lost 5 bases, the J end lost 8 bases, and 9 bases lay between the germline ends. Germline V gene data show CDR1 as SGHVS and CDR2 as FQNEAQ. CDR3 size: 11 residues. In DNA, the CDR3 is TGTGCCAGCAGCAGAGCGGTCGAAGCTTTCTTT. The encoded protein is CASSRAVEAFF.

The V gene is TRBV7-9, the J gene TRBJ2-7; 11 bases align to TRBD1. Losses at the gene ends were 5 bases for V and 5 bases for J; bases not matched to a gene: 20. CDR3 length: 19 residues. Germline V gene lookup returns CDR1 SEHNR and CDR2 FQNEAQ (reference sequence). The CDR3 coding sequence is TGTGCCAGCAGCACTTACCGGACAGGGGGCGCGTACAGCGGGAACGAGCAGTACTTC. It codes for CASSTYRTGGAYSGNEQYF.

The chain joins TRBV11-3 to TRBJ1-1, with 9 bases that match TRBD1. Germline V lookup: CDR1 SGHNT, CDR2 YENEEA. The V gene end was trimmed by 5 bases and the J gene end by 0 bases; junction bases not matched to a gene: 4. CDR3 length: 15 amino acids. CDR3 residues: CASSPWDRVNTEAFF. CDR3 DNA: TGTGCCAGCAGCCCCTGGGACAGGGTGAACACTGAAGCTTTCTTT. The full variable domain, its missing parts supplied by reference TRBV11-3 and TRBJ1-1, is EAGVVQSPRYKIIEKKQPVAFWCNPISGHNTLYWYLQNLGQGPELLIRYENEEAVDDSQLPKDRFSAERLKGVDSTLKIQPAELGDSAVYLCASSPWDRVNTEAFFGQGTRLTVV.

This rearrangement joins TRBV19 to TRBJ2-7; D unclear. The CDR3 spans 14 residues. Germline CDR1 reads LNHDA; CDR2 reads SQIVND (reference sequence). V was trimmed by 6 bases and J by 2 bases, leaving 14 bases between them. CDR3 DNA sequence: TGTGCCAGTAGGATACACGGAACAGCCTACGAGCAGTACTTC. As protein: CASRIHGTAYEQYF.

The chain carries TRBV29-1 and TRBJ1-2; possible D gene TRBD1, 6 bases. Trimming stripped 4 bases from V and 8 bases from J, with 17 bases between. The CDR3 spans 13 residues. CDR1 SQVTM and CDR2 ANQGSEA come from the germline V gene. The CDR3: CSVVNREIEGYTF. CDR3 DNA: TGCAGCGTTGTAAACAGGGAGATAGAGGGCTACACCTTC.

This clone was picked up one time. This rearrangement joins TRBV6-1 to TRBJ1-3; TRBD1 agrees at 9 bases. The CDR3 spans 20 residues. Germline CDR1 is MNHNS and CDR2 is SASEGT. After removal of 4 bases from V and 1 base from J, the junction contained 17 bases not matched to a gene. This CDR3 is CASSVWDRDPQRGSGNTIYF. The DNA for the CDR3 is TGTGCCAGCAGTGTGTGGGACAGGGATCCTCAAAGAGGGTCTGGAAACACCATATATTTT.

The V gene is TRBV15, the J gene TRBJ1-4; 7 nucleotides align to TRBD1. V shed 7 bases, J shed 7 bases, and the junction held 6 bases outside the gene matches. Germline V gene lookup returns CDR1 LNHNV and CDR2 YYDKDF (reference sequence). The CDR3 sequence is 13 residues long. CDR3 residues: CATTPTGTEKLFF. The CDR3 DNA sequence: TGTGCCACCACCCCGACAGGGACTGAAAAACTGTTTTTT.

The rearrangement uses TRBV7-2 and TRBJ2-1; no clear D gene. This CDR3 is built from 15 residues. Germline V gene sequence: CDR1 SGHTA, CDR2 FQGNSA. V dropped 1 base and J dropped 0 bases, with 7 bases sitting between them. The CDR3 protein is CASSLDPSSYNEQFF. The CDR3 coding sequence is TGTGCCAGCAGCTTAGATCCGAGCTCCTACAATGAGCAGTTCTTC.

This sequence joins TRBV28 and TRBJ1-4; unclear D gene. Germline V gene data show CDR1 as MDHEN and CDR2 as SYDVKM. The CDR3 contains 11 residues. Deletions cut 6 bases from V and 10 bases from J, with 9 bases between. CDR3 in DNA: TGTGCCAGCAGCGTTGAAGCAAAACTGTTTTTT. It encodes CASSVEAKLFF.

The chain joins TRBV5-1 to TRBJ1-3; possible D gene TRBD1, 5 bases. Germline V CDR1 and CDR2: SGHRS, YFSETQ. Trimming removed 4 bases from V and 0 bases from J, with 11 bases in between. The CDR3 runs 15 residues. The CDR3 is CASSTARGSGNTIYF. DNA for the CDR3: TGCGCCAGCAGCACTGCAAGGGGCTCTGGAAACACCATATATTTT.